One sample yielded the 3 T cell receptor beta chains listed below, sequenced in a study of CD8 T cells in ankylosing spondylitis (dated by TCRdb to 2016 to 2017). The library was produced with 5' RACE. The sequencer was an Illumina HiSeq 2500. The raw public reads went through TCRdb reprocessing: fastp at Q25, MiXCR clone calling, in-frame beta chains kept. Identical CDR3 proteins give one entry, which carries the most common genes and DNA. The sample profile shows almost 250,000 distinct CDR3 sequences; roughly a third of them were found once. The top ten constitute about 4% of the sample. The sample taken for sequencing was blood, either unsorted or a sorted T cell fraction (not recorded which). The receptors stem from a male donor with ankylosing spondylitis or in good health (not recorded which).

The chain links TRBV29-1 to TRBJ1-6, with TRBD1 identical over 9 bases. The J segment lost 10 bases and the V segment lost 4 bases, leaving 5 bases of the junction unmatched. The CDR3 consists of 13 residues. Germline CDR1 SQVTM, CDR2 ANQGSEA. CDR3 nucleotides: TGCAGCGTTGGGGGACAGGGAGAATCACCCCTCCACTTT. Translated, it gives CSVGGQGESPLHF.

The V and J genes are TRBV5-5 and TRBJ2-7; no firm D call. The germline V gene has CDR1 SGHKS and CDR2 YYEKEE (reference sequence). The CDR3 totals 13 residues. V lost 4 bases and J 1 base, leaving 9 bases between the germline ends. CDR3 loop: CASSQGKSYEQYF. DNA for the CDR3: TGTGCCAGCAGCCAAGGGAAGTCCTACGAGCAGTACTTC.

This clonotype was found a few times. The chain has TRBV11-2 and TRBJ2-7; TRBD2 is a possible D gene (5 bases). Germline CDR1 SGHAT, CDR2 FQNNGV. Trimming took 1 base from V and 0 from J, leaving 22 bases between them. CDR3 length: 19 residues. The CDR3: CASSLVGERGSTSSYEQYF. The CDR3, as DNA: TGTGCCAGCAGCTTAGTGGGAGAACGAGGGTCTACTAGCTCCTACGAGCAGTACTTC.